This TCR beta chain comes out of a study of graft-versus-host responses after intestinal transplantation. Study-wide background: Multivisceral, liver-intestinal, or isolated intestinal transplants were performed in recipients. Findings of the study overall: Some GvH clones were seen earlier in gut or blood, suggesting intestinal origin.

The CDR3 extends over 15 amino acids. V was pared by 8 bases and J by 3 bases, with 7 bases of the junction left unmatched. Germline CDR1 and CDR2: SNHLY and FYNNEI. TCRdb's copy holds only in-frame clones and misses some; the assay was immunoSEQ multiplex PCR. Here the sample spans tens of thousands of clones, about nine tenths being singletons. About this clone itself: Its specificity is not known.

The sample was unstimulated CD4+ T cells sorted from spleen or lymph node cells, taken before intestinal transplant. The receptor's source is a human donor who received an intestinal transplant. The V gene is TRBV2, the J gene TRBJ1-5; 10 positions agree with TRBD1. CDR3 protein: CASDSDRGLNQPQHF. The CDR3 DNA follows: TGTGCCAGCGATTCTGACAGGGGGCTCAATCAGCCCCAGCATTTT.